A selection of T cell receptor beta chains follows, all from one sample in a study of beta chain features in type 1 diabetes. Some clones are missing from TCRdb's copy, which holds only in-frame ones; the method was immunoSEQ multiplex PCR. The sample records roughly 240,000 clones, 55% to 70% being singletons. The sample was naive CD4+ T cells from blood. These receptors all stem from a young man in good health. The CDR3 runs from the conserved cysteine through the conserved F or W. The D gene is left open where the match is weak. Not every row has a clone size; where given, it reads once, few, many or a size class.

TRBD1 | TRBJ2-7 | - | TRBV2 | CASADRVRREQYF | TGTGCCAGCGCGGACAGGGTTCGACGGGAGCAGTACTTC
- | TRBJ2-6 | few | TRBV29-1 | CSVATFRERGSGANVLTF | TGCAGCGTGGCTACATTCAGGGAGAGGGGCTCTGGGGCCAACGTCCTGACTTTC
- | TRBJ2-3 | - | TRBV29-1 | CSVGGGRSRDTDTQYF | TGCAGCGTTGGGGGCGGCCGGAGCCGGGACACAGATACGCAGTATTTT
TRBD1 | TRBJ2-1 | - | TRBV30 | CASGQDSYNEQFF | TGTGCCTCGGGACAGGACTCCTACAATGAGCAGTTCTTC
- | TRBJ2-3 | - | TRBV30 | CAWSVNQGTQYF | TGTGCCTGGAGTGTAAACCAGGGTACGCAGTATTTT
- | TRBJ2-5 | - | TRBV29-1 | CSDLPGPQETQYF | TGCAGCGACCTTCCGGGACCCCAAGAGACCCAGTACTTC
- | TRBJ2-2 | once | TRBV29-1 | CSVRQTNTGELFF | TGCAGCGTTAGGCAGACGAACACCGGGGAGCTGTTTTTT
- | TRBJ2-1 | - | TRBV4-3 | CASSQGLGNEQFF | TGCGCCAGCAGCCAAGGACTAGGGAATGAGCAGTTCTTC
- | TRBJ1-1 | - | TRBV30 | CAWSIGGTEAFF | TGTGCCTGGAGTATCGGGGGAACTGAAGCTTTCTTT
TRBD2 | TRBJ2-7 | - | TRBV30 | CAWSVRGDEQYF | TGTGCCTGGAGTGTCCGGGGGGACGAGCAGTACTTC
TRBD2 | TRBJ2-5 | - | TRBV10-3 | CAISESLAGEETQYF | TGTGCCATCAGTGAGTCTCTAGCGGGGGAAGAGACCCAGTACTTC
- | TRBJ2-5 | - | TRBV7-2 | CASSLRAGAEETQYF | TGTGCCAGCAGCTTACGGGCGGGGGCCGAGGAGACCCAGTACTTC
- | TRBJ1-2 | - | TRBV20-1 | CSASRGYTF | TGCAGTGCTAGCAGGGGCTACACCTTC
- | TRBJ1-2 | - | TRBV30 | CACRVVGYGYTF | TGTGCCTGCCGGGTGGTAGGCTATGGCTACACCTTC
- | TRBJ1-1 | once | TRBV29-1 | CSVKLTMNTEAFF | TGCAGCGTTAAACTAACCATGAACACTGAAGCTTTCTTT
- | TRBJ2-7 | - | TRBV7-9 | CASRLERLGEEYEQYF | TGTGCCAGCAGGCTGGAAAGACTAGGAGAAGAGTACGAGCAGTACTTC
- | TRBJ2-5 | few | TRBV11-2 | CASRQERETQYF | TGTGCCAGCAGGCAAGAGAGAGAGACCCAGTACTTC
- | TRBJ1-5 | - | TRBV2 | CASSEAVRGTQHF | TGTGCCAGCAGTGAAGCGGTGCGGGGTACTCAGCATTTT
TRBD2 | TRBJ2-3 | - | TRBV4-1 | CASSQEGEGTQYF | TGCGCCAGCAGCCAAGAAGGGGAGGGAACGCAGTATTTT
TRBD2 | TRBJ2-3 | - | TRBV7-2 | CASSLLAGGADTQYF | TGTGCCAGCAGCCTACTAGCGGGAGGAGCAGATACGCAGTATTTT
- | TRBJ2-7 | - | TRBV7-9 | CASSLVTTRDEQYF | TGTGCCAGCAGCTTAGTGACGACTCGGGACGAGCAGTACTTC
- | TRBJ2-2 | - | TRBV7-9 | CASSSVVGELFF | TGTGCCAGCAGCTCTGTGGTGGGGGAGCTGTTTTTT
TRBD2 | TRBJ2-3 | - | TRBV29-1 | CSVGTSGRASTDTQYF | TGCAGCGTAGGGACTAGCGGGAGGGCCTCCACAGATACGCAGTATTTT
- | TRBJ1-1 | - | TRBV6-4 | CASSAQMNTEAFF | TGTGCCAGCAGTGCTCAGATGAACACTGAAGCTTTCTTT
TRBD1 | TRBJ1-6 | - | TRBV2 | CASVRGQGKRSPLHF | TGTGCCAGCGTAAGGGGACAGGGAAAAAGATCACCCCTCCACTTT
- | TRBJ2-2 | - | TRBV21-1 | CASSKFAQWYTGELFF | TGTGCCAGCAGCAAGTTCGCTCAATGGTACACCGGGGAGCTGTTTTTT
TRBD1 | TRBJ2-2 | - | TRBV30 | CAWSWGQGTGELFF | TGTGCCTGGAGCTGGGGACAGGGGACCGGGGAGCTGTTTTTT
- | TRBJ2-1 | - | TRBV28 | CASQMWSKEFF | TGTGCCAGCCAGATGTGGTCCAAGGAGTTCTTC
TRBD1 | TRBJ2-4 | - | TRBV5-6 | CASSEDRGADSYF | TGTGCCAGCAGCGAGGACAGGGGGGCCGACTCTTACTTC